The present T cell receptor (beta chain) was sequenced within a study of T cell responses to AZD1222 COVID-19 vaccine. As for the study in general: Second-dose groups at about 4 or about 12 weeks were pooled.

Sequencing used immunoSEQ multiplex PCR; TCRdb keeps in-frame clones, though not all of them. Among just over 80,000 clones listed, 85% to 90% were seen once. The length of the CDR3 is 17 residues. Germline CDR1 is LNHNV and CDR2 is YYDKDF (reference sequence). Losses at the gene ends were 0 bases for V and 4 bases for J; bases not matched to a gene: 5. The sample in question was peripheral blood, obtained on day 0 of AZD1222 vaccination. The clonotype was recovered from an adult in good health. The chain joins TRBV15 to TRBJ2-5, with 13 bases identical to TRBD2. The CDR3 coding sequence is TGTGCCACCAGCAGAGATCCGCGGACTAGCGGGGGAGAGACCCAGTACTTC. Its translation: CATSRDPRTSGGETQYF.